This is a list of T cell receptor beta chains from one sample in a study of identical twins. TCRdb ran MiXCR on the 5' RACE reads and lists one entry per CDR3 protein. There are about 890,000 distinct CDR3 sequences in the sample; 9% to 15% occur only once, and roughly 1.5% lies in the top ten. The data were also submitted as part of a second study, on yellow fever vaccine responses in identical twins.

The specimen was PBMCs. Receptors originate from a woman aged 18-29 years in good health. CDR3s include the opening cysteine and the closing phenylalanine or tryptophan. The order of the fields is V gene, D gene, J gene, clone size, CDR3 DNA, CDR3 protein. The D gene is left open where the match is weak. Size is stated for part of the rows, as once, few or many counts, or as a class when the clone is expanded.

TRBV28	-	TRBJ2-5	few	TGTGCCAGCAGTTTTTTGCTAGGGACCCAGTACTTC	CASSFLLGTQYF
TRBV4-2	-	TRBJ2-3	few	TGTGCCAGCAGCCAAGATTTACAGAGCACAGATACGCAGTATTTT	CASSQDLQSTDTQYF
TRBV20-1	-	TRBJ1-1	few	TGCAGTGCTAAGGGAGTCGCCACTGAAGCTTTCTTT	CSAKGVATEAFF
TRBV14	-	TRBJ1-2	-	TGTGCCAGCAGCCCGCCCGGGACTTCGGGCTATTTTTTCACCTTC	CASSPPGTSGYFFTF
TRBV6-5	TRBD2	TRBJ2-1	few	TGTGCCAGCAGTTACATACTAGCGGGGGGGCCCAATGAGCAGTTCTTC	CASSYILAGGPNEQFF
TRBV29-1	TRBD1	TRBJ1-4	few	TGCAGCGTTGTAGATTCGGGACAGGCCAATTTT	CSVVDSGQANF
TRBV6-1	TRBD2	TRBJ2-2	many	TGTGCCAGCAGTCAGGGACTAGCGGGCCCCACCGGGGAGCTGTTTTTT	CASSQGLAGPTGELFF
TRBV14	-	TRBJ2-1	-	TGTGCCAGCAGCCAAGTAGTGATGGGTGCGGATGAGCAGTTCTTC	CASSQVVMGADEQFF
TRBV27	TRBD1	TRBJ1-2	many	TGTGCCAGCAGTTTGGTCCCCCGGGACAGGGATGAAGGCTACACCTTC	CASSLVPRDRDEGYTF
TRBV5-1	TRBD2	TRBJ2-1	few	TGCGCCAGCAGCTTGGAATCTAGCGGGTACAATGAGCAGTTCTTC	CASSLESSGYNEQFF
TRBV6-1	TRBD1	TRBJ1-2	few	TGTGCCAGCAGTGAATCCCCGGGACAGGGGTCGGGCTACACCTTC	CASSESPGQGSGYTF
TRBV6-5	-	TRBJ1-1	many	TGTGCCAGCACCAGGAACACTGAAGCTTTCTTT	CASTRNTEAFF
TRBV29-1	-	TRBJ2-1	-	TGCAGCGTTGAAATAGGTCGGGAGCAGTTCTTC	CSVEIGREQFF
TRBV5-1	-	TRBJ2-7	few	TGCGCCAGCAGCTTGGTGGCGGACGCCTACGAGCAGTACTTC	CASSLVADAYEQYF
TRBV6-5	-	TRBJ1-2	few	TGTGCCAGCAGTTACGTCTCAGAGTTCTATGGCTACACCTTC	CASSYVSEFYGYTF
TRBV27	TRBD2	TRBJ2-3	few	TGTGCCAGCAGTTTAACTCCCAGGGCTAGCGGCCCAGATACGCAGTATTTT	CASSLTPRASGPDTQYF
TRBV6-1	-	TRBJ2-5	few	TGTGCCTCCAGAGTAGGGGTCGGGGAGACCCAGTACTTC	CASRVGVGETQYF
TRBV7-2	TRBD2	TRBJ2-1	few	TGTGCCAGCAGCTTACATGGGACTAGCGGCTACGACAATGAGCAGTTCTTC	CASSLHGTSGYDNEQFF
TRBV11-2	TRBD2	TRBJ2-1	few	TGTGCCAGCAGCCCGGGACTAGCGGGAAACGATGAGCAGTTCTTC	CASSPGLAGNDEQFF
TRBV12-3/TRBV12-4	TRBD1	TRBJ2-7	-	TGTGCCAGCAGCTCGACAGGGAGTACCTACGAGCAGTACTTC	CASSSTGSTYEQYF
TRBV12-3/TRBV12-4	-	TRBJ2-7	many	TGTGCCAGCAGTTTTGAGGGGTGGAGATACGAGCAGTACTTC	CASSFEGWRYEQYF
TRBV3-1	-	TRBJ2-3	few	TGTGCCAGCAGACCCTTCCCCAGCGCTAGCACAGATACGCAGTATTTT	CASRPFPSASTDTQYF
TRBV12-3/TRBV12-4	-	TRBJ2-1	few	TGTGCCAGCAGTTTATTTGGCAGGGCGAACGAGCAGTTCTTC	CASSLFGRANEQFF
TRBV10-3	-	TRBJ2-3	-	TGTGCCTCCTCCGGGGGTAGCGATACGCAGTATTTT	CASSGGSDTQYF
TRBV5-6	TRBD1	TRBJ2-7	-	TGTGCCAGCAGCTTGAGAACGGGACAGGGGACGAGGGAGCAGTACTTC	CASSLRTGQGTREQYF
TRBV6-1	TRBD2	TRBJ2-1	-	TGTGCCAGTGTGTATGAGACACTACGGACTAGCGGGGGGGCCAGGCAGTTCTTC	CASVYETLRTSGGARQFF
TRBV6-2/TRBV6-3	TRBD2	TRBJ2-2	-	TGTGCCGGACTAGTGGTGGGCACCGGGGAGCCGTTTTTT	CAGLVVGTGEPFF
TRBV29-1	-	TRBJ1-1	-	TGCAGCGGTATCAGAGGGAACACTGAAGCTTTCTTT	CSGIRGNTEAFF
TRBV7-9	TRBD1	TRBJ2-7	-	TGTGCCAGCATGGACAGGGGGTCGTACGAGCAGTACTTC	CASMDRGSYEQYF
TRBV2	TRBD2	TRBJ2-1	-	TGTGCCAGCAGTCCCGTAGCGGGGTCCTACAATGAGCAGTTCTTC	CASSPVAGSYNEQFF
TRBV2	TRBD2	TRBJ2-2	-	TGTGCCAGCAGTTCTAGCGGACCCCACACCGGGGAGCTGTTTTTT	CASSSSGPHTGELFF
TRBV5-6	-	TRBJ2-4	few	TGTGCCAGCAGCTTGGGCCTTGTGGGACGCGAAAACATTCAGTACTTC	CASSLGLVGRENIQYF
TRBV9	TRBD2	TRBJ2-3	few	TGTGCCAGCAGCGGAATGGGACTAGCGACAGATACGCAGTATTTT	CASSGMGLATDTQYF
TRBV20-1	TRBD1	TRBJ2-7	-	TGCAGTGCTAGACAGGGGGCGAATGAGCAGTACTTC	CSARQGANEQYF
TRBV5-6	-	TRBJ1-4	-	TGTGCCAGCAGCAGCAGGGCCGCAAGAAAACTGTTTTTT	CASSSRAARKLFF
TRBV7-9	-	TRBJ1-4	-	TGTGCCAGCAGCTTAGGGGAGGGCAGCGAAAAACTGTTTTTT	CASSLGEGSEKLFF
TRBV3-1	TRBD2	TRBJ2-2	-	TGTGCCAGCAGCCAAGATTGGACTAGCGGGAGGGCCTATGGGGAGCTGTTTTTT	CASSQDWTSGRAYGELFF
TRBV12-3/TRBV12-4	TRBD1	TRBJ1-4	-	TGTGCCAGCACGGACAGGGGGCTTGAAAAACTGTTTTTT	CASTDRGLEKLFF
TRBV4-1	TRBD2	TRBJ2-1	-	TGCGCCAGCAGCCAGCCGGGACTAGTTTTGTCCAATGAGCAGTTCTTC	CASSQPGLVLSNEQFF
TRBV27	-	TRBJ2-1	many	TGTGCCAGCAGCAGGGGCGGAGGTGAGCAGTTCTTC	CASSRGGGEQFF
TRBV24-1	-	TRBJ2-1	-	TGTGCCACCAGTGATCCAGGGAGGAGGGGCAATGAGCAGTTCTTC	CATSDPGRRGNEQFF
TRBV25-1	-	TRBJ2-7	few	TGTGCCAGCATCGAGTCCAGTGGGGGCGAGCAGTACTTC	CASIESSGGEQYF
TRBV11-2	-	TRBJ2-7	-	TGTGCCAGCAGCCCCGATTGGGGGAGCCACTCCTACGAGCAGTACTTC	CASSPDWGSHSYEQYF
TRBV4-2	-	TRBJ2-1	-	TGTGCCAGCAGCCAAGATCGGGGGATCTACAATGAGCAGTTCTTC	CASSQDRGIYNEQFF
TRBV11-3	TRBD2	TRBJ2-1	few	TGTGCCAGCGGCCAAACCGGGACTAGCGGAGGGAATGAGCAGTTCTTC	CASGQTGTSGGNEQFF
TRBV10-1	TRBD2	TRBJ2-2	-	TGCGCCAGCAGACCAGGACTAGCGGGGAGGACCGGGGAGCTGTTTTTT	CASRPGLAGRTGELFF